The 27 T cell receptor beta chains given below trace back to one sample, sequenced in a study of OX40 agonist ivuxolimab in advanced cancers. TCRdb's copy holds only in-frame clones and misses some; the assay was immunoSEQ multiplex PCR. The sample contains approximately 74,000 clones, 85% to 95% of which appear only once. The source was CD4+ or CD8+ T cells sorted from blood, collected in a trial of the OX40 agonist ivuxolimab. These receptors were taken from an adult with an advanced solid tumor such as melanoma, head and neck, liver or kidney cancer.

A word on this clone: The identical CDR3 is also encoded by other nucleotide sequences in the sample. This CDR3 reads CASSLLAGVYNEQFF. In DNA, the CDR3 is TGTGCCAGCAGCCTACTAGCGGGAGTTTACAATGAGCAGTTCTTC. J is TRBJ2-1 and V is TRBV27; 11 bases align to TRBD2. The CDR3 is 15 amino acids. V shed 6 bases, J shed 4 bases, and the junction held 5 bases outside the gene matches. Germline loops: CDR1 MNHEY, CDR2 SMNVEV (reference sequence).

CDR3 protein: CATSRPRGEGNTEAFF. DNA for the CDR3: TGTGCCACCAGCAGACCCCGGGGAGAGGGGAACACTGAAGCTTTCTTT. The chain couples TRBV15 to TRBJ1-1; no firm D call. CDR3 size: 16 residues. CDR1 and CDR2 from the germline V gene are LNHNV and YYDKDF (reference sequence). Trimming removed 2 bases from V and 1 base from J, with 14 bases in between. Full variable domain (missing parts from reference TRBV15 and TRBJ1-1): DAMVIQNPRYQVTQFGKPVTLSCSQTLNHNVMYWYQQKSSQAPKLLFHYYDKDFNNEADTPDNFQSRRPNTSFCFLDIRSPGLGDTAMYLCATSRPRGEGNTEAFFGQGTRLTVV.

This clone was seen a single time. This chain joins TRBV9 and TRBJ2-1; TRBD1 is a possible D gene (6 bases). Germline values: CDR1 SGDLS, CDR2 YYNGEE. The CDR3 runs 14 residues. The V end lost 5 bases, the J end lost 7 bases, and 16 bases lay between the germline ends. CDR3 in amino acids: CASSFGGLGNEQFF. In DNA form, the CDR3 reads TGTGCCAGCAGTTTTGGGGGCCTCGGGAATGAGCAGTTCTTC.

This chain uses TRBV4-3 with TRBJ2-7; D perhaps matches TRBD2 (5 bases). The V and J ends lost 1 base and 0 bases respectively, with 13 bases between them. Germline V lookup: CDR1 LGHNA, CDR2 YSLEER. This CDR3 is 16 amino acids long. CDR3 in DNA: TGCGCCAGCAGCCAAGGGGTCCGGACTCTCTCCTACGAGCAGTACTTC. Translating it yields CASSQGVRTLSYEQYF.

This clone has only one observation. The gene calls are TRBV10-3 and TRBJ1-1; D gene ambiguous. Germline CDR1 is ENHRY and CDR2 is SYGVKD. Trimming took off 2 bases at V and 0 bases at J, with 4 bases between the two ends. The length of the CDR3 is 13 residues. For the CDR3, the DNA is TGTGCCATCAGTGAGGTGGTGAACACTGAAGCTTTCTTT. It encodes CAISEVVNTEAFF.

This clone was seen a single time. V usage is TRBV6-5 and J usage is TRBJ1-2, with 9 bases identical to TRBD1. Per the germline V gene, CDR1 is MNHEY and CDR2 is SVGAGI. This CDR3 is 12 amino acids long. J was trimmed by 6 bases and V by 9 bases; bases with no gene match: 5. Written as DNA, the CDR3 is TGTGCCAGTTGGACAGGGGAAGATGGCTACACCTTC. Residues: CASWTGEDGYTF.

The rearrangement links TRBV6-1 to TRBJ2-7, with unresolved D. Germline V gene data show CDR1 as MNHNS and CDR2 as SASEGT. The CDR3 has 11 residues. V dropped 1 base and J dropped 5 bases, with 3 bases sitting between them. The CDR3 DNA follows: TGTGCCAGCAGTGAAGTTAACGAGCAGTACTTC. This translates into CASSEVNEQYF.

J is TRBJ1-2 and V is TRBV6-5; D perhaps matches TRBD1 (6 bases). The CDR3 has 12 residues. CDR1 and CDR2 from the germline V gene are MNHEY and SVGAGI. Trimming left V 8 bases short and J 4 bases short, with 11 bases between. CDR3 region: CASRGQSYGYTF. In nucleotides, the CDR3 is TGTGCCAGCCGGGGGCAGAGCTATGGCTACACCTTC.

The chain uses TRBV7-6 and TRBJ1-1, with D unclear. The CDR3 runs 14 residues. V was pared by 2 bases and J by 2 bases, with 9 bases between. Germline assignment: CDR1 SGHVS and CDR2 FNYEAQ. The CDR3 here is CASSLLAENTEAFF. The CDR3 DNA follows: TGTGCCAGCAGCTTATTAGCAGAAAACACTGAAGCTTTCTTT. Combining the CDR3 with reference TRBV7-6 and TRBJ1-1 gives the whole variable domain GAGVSQSPRYKVTKRGQDVALRCDPISGHVSLYWYRQALGQGPEFLTYFNYEAQQDKSGLPNDRFSAERPEGSISTLTIQRTEQRDSAMYRCASSLLAENTEAFFGQGTRLTVV.

The chain recombines TRBV19 with TRBJ1-1; 9 bases match TRBD1. Germline V CDR1 and CDR2: LNHDA, SQIVND (reference sequence). CDR3 size: 14 residues. With 6 bases clipped from V and 3 bases from J, the junction kept 5 bases outside the gene matches. For the CDR3, the DNA is TGTGCCAGTAGCCCGGGGACAGGGTACACTGAAGCTTTCTTT. It encodes CASSPGTGYTEAFF.

The chain combines TRBV2 with TRBJ2-2, with D perhaps TRBD1 (5 bases). The ends were cut back, 8 bases at V and 2 bases at J, with 15 bases in the middle. Germline values: CDR1 SNHLY, CDR2 FYNNEI. CDR3 length: 15 amino acids. The CDR3 region has the DNA TGTGCCAGCCTTTCCAGGGCCACCAACACCGGGGAGCTGTTTTTT. As protein: CASLSRATNTGELFF.

The chain uses TRBV7-6 and TRBJ2-1; D not resolved. V was pared by 4 bases and J by 4 bases, with 11 bases between. The CDR3 has 14 residues. Germline CDR1 reads SGHVS; CDR2 reads FNYEAQ. The CDR3 DNA reads as TGTGCCAGCAGCTCCACCCCATCTTACAATGAGCAGTTCTTC. Its protein product is CASSSTPSYNEQFF.

This clone was counted between two and nine times. This chain joins TRBV19 and TRBJ2-1; perhaps TRBD1 as D (5 bases). Germline V gene data show CDR1 as LNHDA and CDR2 as SQIVND (reference sequence). The CDR3 has 15 amino acids. The V and J ends lost 6 bases and 0 bases respectively, with 12 bases between them. DNA for the CDR3: TGTGCCAGTAGATCAGGGCCCAGCTCCTACAATGAGCAGTTCTTC. As protein: CASRSGPSSYNEQFF.

V usage is TRBV23-1 and J usage is TRBJ1-6, with TRBD1 identical over 9 bases. TRBV23-1 is assigned to the ORF class and has an uncertain function. This CDR3 is built from 16 residues. With 2 bases clipped from V and 6 bases from J, the junction kept 5 bases outside the gene matches. The DNA for the CDR3 is TGCGCCAGCAGTCAACGGGACAGGGTATTTAATTCACCCCTCCACTTT. Its translation: CASSQRDRVFNSPLHF.

V and J are TRBV30 and TRBJ1-1, with no clear D. This CDR3 has 15 residues. Per germline, CDR1 GTSNPN and CDR2 SVGIG (reference sequence). Deletions cut 2 bases from V and 6 bases from J, with 19 bases between. The CDR3 bases are TGTGCCTGGAGTATGGGTGCGGGGATTGAGGCTGAAGCTTTCTTT. This codes for CAWSMGAGIEAEAFF. Complete variable domain (other parts from reference TRBV30 and TRBJ1-1): SQTIHQWPATLVQPVGSPLSLECTVEGTSNPNLYWYRQAAGRGLQLLFYSVGIGQISSEVPQNLSASRPQDRQFILSSKKLLLSDSGFYLCAWSMGAGIEAEAFFGQGTRLTVV.

Points on this clone: At one boundary the junction diverges from the germline segment, which might be a read error. The V and J genes are TRBV7-7 and TRBJ2-7; maybe TRBD1 (5 bases). The CDR3 runs 20 residues. Germline V gives CDR1 SSHAT, CDR2 FNYEAQ (reference sequence). CDR3 protein: CASSPLLSDSQGAIPYEQYF. Written as DNA, the CDR3 is TGTGCTAGCAGCCCCCTCCTAAGTGACAGCCAGGGCGCGATTCCTTACGAGCAGTACTTC. Full variable domain (remainder filled in from reference TRBV7-7 and TRBJ2-7): GAGVSQSPRYKVTKRGQDVTLRCDPISSHATLYWYQQALGQGPEFLTYFNYEAQPDKSGLPSDRFSAERPEGSISTLTIQRTEQRDSAMYRCASSPLLSDSQGAIPYEQYFGPGTRLTVT.

This clone occurred a few times. The chain combines TRBV5-5 with TRBJ1-4; 7 bases align to TRBD1. Germline trimming cut 4 bases from V and 4 bases from J; bases unmatched to any gene: 4. The CDR3 is 14 amino acids. CDR1 and CDR2 (germline): SGHKS, YYEKEE (reference sequence). The CDR3 loop reads CASSPGDSNEKLFF. In DNA form, the CDR3 reads TGTGCCAGCAGCCCCGGGGACAGTAATGAAAAACTGTTTTTT.

A word on this clone: A junction boundary mismatches the germline segment, possibly from a read error. The gene calls are TRBV7-9 and TRBJ2-7; 9 bases line up with TRBD2. This CDR3 is 15 amino acids long. The germline CDR1 and CDR2 sequences are SEHNR and FQNEAQ (reference sequence). CDR3 region: CASSLAGDLSYGQYF. Written as DNA, the CDR3 is TGTGCCAGCAGTTTAGCGGGAGACCTCTCCTACGGGCAGTACTTC.

The chain couples TRBV4-2 to TRBJ2-2; no definite D call. The V end lost 4 bases, the J end lost 6 bases, and 6 bases lay between the germline ends. The CDR3 is 12 residues long. CDR1 is LGHNA, CDR2 YNFKEQ, per germline. The CDR3 here is CASSLEAGELFF. In nucleotides, the CDR3 is TGTGCCAGCAGCCTGGAAGCCGGGGAGCTGTTTTTT.

This clone is a singleton in its sample. The chain has TRBV5-6 and TRBJ1-1, with D possibly TRBD1 on 6 matching bases. Trimming shortened V by 3 bases and J by 6 bases, and 12 bases separated the two germline ends. Germline CDR1 is SGHDT and CDR2 is YYEEEE. The CDR3 covers 13 residues. The CDR3 protein is CASSWRGGAEAFF. The DNA of the CDR3 is TGTGCCAGCAGCTGGCGGGGGGGCGCTGAAGCTTTCTTT. The full variable domain, completed using reference TRBV5-6 and TRBJ1-1, is DAGVTQSPTHLIKTRGQQVTLRCSPKSGHDTVSWYQQALGQGPQFIFQYYEEEERQRGNFPDRFSGHQFPNYSSELNVNALLLGDSALYLCASSWRGGAEAFFGQGTRLTVV.

This clone was detected many times. This sample also contains other DNA sequences that code for the same CDR3. The CDR3 DNA is TGTGCCAGCAGCGTTACAGAAAATTCACCCCTCCACTTT. Translation: CASSVTENSPLHF. The V gene is TRBV9, the J gene TRBJ1-6; D gene uncertain. Between the trimmed V and J ends, which lost 2 bases and 7 bases, there was a span of 7 bases. From germline, CDR1 is SGDLS and CDR2 YYNGEE. The CDR3 is 13 residues long.

The V and J genes are TRBV7-9 and TRBJ2-7, with 9 bases that match TRBD1. Losses at the gene ends were 5 bases for V and 1 base for J; bases not matched to a gene: 6. The germline CDR1 and CDR2 sequences are SEHNR and FQNEAQ (reference sequence). The CDR3 is made up of 15 amino acids. The CDR3 nucleotides read TGTGCCAGCAGCGACGGACAGGGGATGTCCTACGAGCAGTACTTC. It encodes CASSDGQGMSYEQYF.

The chain links TRBV7-9 to TRBJ2-3; the D gene is possibly TRBD2 (5 bases). The CDR3 runs 13 residues. Trimming took 5 bases from V and 6 from J, leaving 12 bases between them. CDR1 is SEHNR and CDR2 is FQNEAQ in the germline V gene (reference sequence). The CDR3 protein is CASSPPLDDTQYF. CDR3 in DNA: TGTGCCAGCAGCCCACCACTAGACGATACGCAGTATTTT.

The rearrangement joins TRBV4-3 to TRBJ2-1; tentatively, D is TRBD2 (6 bases). This CDR3 has 15 residues. V lost 0 bases and J lost 8, with 14 bases in between. Germline V lookup: CDR1 LGHNA, CDR2 YSLEER. The CDR3 region is CASSQDLSGVDEQFF. The CDR3 coding sequence is TGCGCCAGCAGCCAAGATCTTAGCGGAGTGGATGAGCAGTTCTTC.

The chain uses TRBV14 and TRBJ1-6; tentatively, D is TRBD1 (5 bases). V was clipped by 4 bases and J by 4 bases, with 11 bases between them. The CDR3 sequence is 15 residues long. Germline V gene data show CDR1 as SGHDN and CDR2 as FVKESK. CDR3 DNA: TGTGCCAGCAGCCCCTCGGGGGATTATAATTCACCCCTCCACTTT. Translation gives CASSPSGDYNSPLHF.

The chain links TRBV27 to TRBJ1-2; no firm D call. The V end lost 2 bases, the J end lost 5 bases, and 12 bases lay between the germline ends. Germline assignment: CDR1 MNHEY and CDR2 SMNVEV (reference sequence). This CDR3 has 14 amino acids. This chain's CDR3 is CASSLGRVGYGYTF. CDR3 nucleotide sequence: TGTGCCAGCAGTTTAGGGAGGGTCGGGTATGGCTACACCTTC.

The chain combines TRBV7-3 with TRBJ1-6, with D unresolved. Germline CDR1 SGHTA, CDR2 FQGTGA. Trimming took off 1 base at V and 7 bases at J, with 11 bases between the two ends. There are 15 residues in the CDR3. The CDR3 nucleotides read TGTGCCAGCAGCTTAAGTGGACTAGGAAATTCACCCCTCCACTTT. Protein: CASSLSGLGNSPLHF.